Following are 17 T cell receptor beta chains from one sample sequenced in a study of OX40 agonist ivuxolimab in advanced cancers. Here immunoSEQ multiplex PCR was the method, and the copy in TCRdb shows in-frame clones only, minus some. The sample consists of under 20,000 clones, roughly 82% of them appearing once. The specimen comprised CD4+ or CD8+ T cells sorted from blood, sampled in a trial of the OX40 agonist ivuxolimab. These receptor sequences come from an adult with an advanced solid tumor such as melanoma, head and neck, liver or kidney cancer.

The chain links TRBV28 to TRBJ1-1; no clear D. The germline gives CDR1 MDHEN, CDR2 SYDVKM. With 6 bases removed from V and 1 base from J, the gap between germline ends came to 9 bases. The CDR3 loop spans 13 amino acids. The CDR3 region is CASRGFPNTEAFF. The DNA for the CDR3 is TGTGCCAGCAGGGGATTTCCGAACACTGAAGCTTTCTTT.

This chain links TRBV5-1 with TRBJ2-1, with a possible D match to TRBD2 (6 bases). The germline V gene has CDR1 SGHRS and CDR2 YFSETQ. V lost 5 bases, J lost 4 bases, and 13 bases lay in between. The CDR3 is 14 residues long. In DNA form, the CDR3 reads TGCGCCAGCAGTAGTGGGGACTTTTACAATGAGCAGTTCTTC. The encoded protein is CASSSGDFYNEQFF.

J is TRBJ2-3 and V is TRBV5-4; D not resolved. This CDR3 contains 14 residues. CDR1 and CDR2 from the germline V gene are SGHNT and YYREEE (reference sequence). V gave up 4 bases and J gave up 6 bases, with 15 bases separating them. CDR3: CASSPRVIGDTQYF. Here the CDR3 DNA reads TGTGCCAGCAGCCCCCGGGTCATAGGGGATACGCAGTATTTT. The whole variable domain, remainder taken from reference TRBV5-4 and TRBJ2-3, is ETGVTQSPTHLIKTRGQQVTLRCSSQSGHNTVSWYQQALGQGPQFIFQYYREEENGRGNFPPRFSGLQFPNYSSELNVNALELDDSALYLCASSPRVIGDTQYFGPGTRLTVL.

V is TRBV5-8 and J is TRBJ1-4, with unresolved D. Germline V CDR1 and CDR2: SGHTS, YDEGEE. V shed 2 bases and J shed 10 bases, with 15 bases lying between them. The CDR3 loop spans 14 amino acids. The CDR3 region is CASSLEGTRGKLFF. In DNA form, the CDR3 reads TGTGCCAGCAGCTTAGAAGGAACGCGAGGAAAACTGTTTTTT.

Here the CDR3 reads CSASGQYEQYF. The CDR3, as DNA: TGCAGTGCTAGCGGGCAGTACGAGCAGTACTTC. V gene TRBV20-1 combines with J gene TRBJ2-5; D unclear. The DNA end favors TRBJ2-7, so the J call may be wrong. Looked up from germline, CDR1 is DFQATT and CDR2 is SNEGSKA (reference sequence). CDR3 length: 11 residues.

On this clone: Because it lacks the conserved phenylalanine or tryptophan at the end, this CDR3 is likely a read error. The chain couples TRBV7-9 to TRBJ1-2; D is ambiguous. Deletions cut 0 bases from V and 6 bases from J, with 11 bases between. This CDR3 is 14 amino acids long. CDR1 SEHNR and CDR2 FQNEAQ come from the germline V gene (reference sequence). CDR3 sequence: CASSLAAIVNGYTL. CDR3 DNA: TGTGCCAGCAGCTTAGCAGCCATCGTAAATGGCTACACCCTC.

To note about this clone: Additional DNA sequences in this sample encode the identical CDR3. This chain's CDR3 is CASSVVGDGTDTQYF. The CDR3, as DNA: TGTGCCAGCAGCGTAGTCGGGGACGGCACAGATACGCAGTATTTT. The chain couples TRBV9 to TRBJ2-3, with D perhaps given as TRBD1 or TRBD2 (5 bases each). This CDR3 has 15 residues. Trimming pared 0 bases from V and 1 base from J, leaving 9 bases between. Per germline, CDR1 SGDLS and CDR2 YYNGEE.

J is TRBJ2-7 and V is TRBV6-6, with D possibly TRBD1 on 5 matching bases. Trimming took off 5 bases at V and 0 bases at J, with 11 bases between the two ends. The CDR3 is 14 residues long. Germline CDR1 MNHNY, CDR2 SVGAGI (reference sequence). CDR3 sequence reads: CASSPYRFSYEQYF. DNA of the CDR3: TGTGCCAGCAGTCCTTACAGGTTCTCCTACGAGCAGTACTTC.

This chain links TRBV10-3 with TRBJ2-1; 13 bases fit TRBD2. The CDR3 sequence is 13 residues long. The germline V gene encodes CDR1 ENHRY and CDR2 SYGVKD. Germline trimming cut 9 bases from V and 9 bases from J; bases unmatched to any gene: 5. The CDR3 DNA is TGTGCCATAGGGACTAGCGGGATGTTTGAGCAGTTCTTC. Protein product: CAIGTSGMFEQFF.

This clone is a singleton in its sample. This sequence joins TRBV27 and TRBJ1-5, with TRBD1 matching 8 bases. CDR3 length: 15 residues. Germline V gives CDR1 MNHEY, CDR2 SMNVEV (reference sequence). V lost 7 bases and J lost 7; bases outside the gene matches: 12. The CDR3, as DNA: TGTGCCAGCAAACCCCAGGGGGCAATCGGACAGCCCCAGCATTTT. Translated: CASKPQGAIGQPQHF.

The rearrangement joins TRBV5-1 to TRBJ2-7; 7 positions agree with TRBD2. V was pared by 5 bases and J by 0 bases, with 14 bases of the junction left unmatched. The CDR3 length is 17 residues. Germline CDR1 and CDR2: SGHRS and YFSETQ. The CDR3 sequence: CASRLTVAGVLSYEQYF. As DNA, the CDR3 is TGCGCCAGCAGGTTGACTGTGGCGGGAGTCCTCTCCTACGAGCAGTACTTC.

The rearrangement links TRBV14 to TRBJ1-1, with D possibly matching TRBD1 (6 bases). V was clipped by 3 bases and J by 4 bases, with 21 bases between them. Germline loops: CDR1 SGHDN, CDR2 FVKESK. The CDR3 length is 17 residues. The CDR3 loop is CASSHLGRGRIRTEAFF. The DNA of the CDR3 is TGTGCCAGCAGCCACCTGGGCCGGGGGCGAATTCGCACTGAAGCTTTCTTT.

This chain connects TRBV2 to TRBJ2-1, with TRBD1 as a possible D gene (5 bases). The CDR3 totals 14 residues. V lost 7 bases and J lost 4, with 14 bases in between. The germline gives CDR1 SNHLY, CDR2 FYNNEI. The CDR3 DNA reads as TGTGCCAGCAAAAGAGACAGAACTTACAATGAGCAGTTCTTC. Translation: CASKRDRTYNEQFF.

The gene calls are TRBV18 and TRBJ2-7, with D unclear. V lost 0 bases and J 0 bases, leaving 6 bases between the germline ends. CDR1 and CDR2 from the germline V gene are KGHSH and LQKENI. CDR3 length: 14 amino acids. The DNA of the CDR3 is TGTGCCAGCTCACCACCTCCTAGCTCCTACGAGCAGTACTTC. This codes for CASSPPPSSYEQYF.

The rearrangement uses TRBV29-1 and TRBJ2-7, with D possibly TRBD1 on 6 matching bases. Trimming stripped 4 bases from V and 3 bases from J, with 22 bases between. Per the germline V gene, CDR1 is SQVTM and CDR2 is ANQGSEA. The CDR3 is 16 residues long. CDR3 coding DNA: TGCAGCGTTGCCTGGGTTAAGACAGGAGAAGTCTACGAGCAGTACTTC. Protein sequence: CSVAWVKTGEVYEQYF.

The chain couples TRBV7-2 to TRBJ1-2, with 8 nucleotides matching TRBD1. The germline gives CDR1 SGHTA, CDR2 FQGNSA. The CDR3 sequence is 15 residues long. Losses at the gene ends were 6 bases for V and 4 bases for J; bases not matched to a gene: 10. The CDR3 nucleotides are TGTGCCAGCAGTATCACCCCCGGACAGGGCTATGGCTACACCTTC. This sequence encodes CASSITPGQGYGYTF.

This chain connects TRBV18 to TRBJ2-7; 8 bases fit TRBD2. V shed 0 bases and J 3 bases; nucleotides not matched to a gene: 7. Germline loops: CDR1 KGHSH, CDR2 LQKENI. There are 16 residues in the CDR3. Here the CDR3 DNA reads TGTGCCAGCTCACCACCGGAGGGCGGGAGGCTCTACGAGCAGTACTTC. This translates into CASSPPEGGRLYEQYF.